The T cell receptor beta chain under discussion was sequenced for a study of blood T cell repertoires in COVID-19. Study as a whole: Collection of acute and convalescent COVID-19 samples took place in the United States, Italy and Spain. PBMCs, B-cell-depleted T cells, or T cells were the source of the cDNA or gDNA that made up the material.

Followed longitudinally, the Seattle patients had been enrolled during active infection. Authors' methods: Amplifying reference gene primers gave estimates of nucleated cell counts. Libraries were prepared by immunoSEQ multiplex PCR; TCRdb keeps only in-frame clonotypes and omits some of them. That table supplies the V and J calls and clone size; D and trimming were determined from the DNA. The sample consists of about 300,000 clones, 85% to 90% of them appearing once. The source is a woman between 50 and 59 years old with COVID-19, enrolled during active disease. The sequenced sample consisted of peripheral blood.

CDR3 loop: CASSLISSGSSDAYNEQFF. In DNA form, the CDR3 reads TGTGCCAGCAGCTTAATTTCCAGCGGGAGTTCGGACGCCTACAATGAGCAGTTCTTC. This sequence joins TRBV7-6 and TRBJ2-1, with 8 bases matching TRBD2. Germline V gene data show CDR1 as SGHVS and CDR2 as FNYEAQ. The CDR3 sequence is 19 residues long. Trimming removed 2 bases from V and 2 bases from J; junction bases left unmatched: 14.